Following are 27 T cell receptor beta chains from one sample sequenced in a study of cytomegalovirus exposure and HLA in healthy donors. PCR was performed using 60 Vbeta and 13 Jbeta primers. The repertoire was sequenced with immunoSEQ multiplex PCR; TCRdb's copy has only in-frame clones and lacks some. Of about 60,000 clones in the sample, approximately 79% were seen once. The sequenced material came from PBMCs. The origin of the receptors is a woman in her 30s in good health and CMV-seronegative.

The chain carries TRBV27 and TRBJ2-2; the D gene is possibly TRBD2 (6 bases). Trimming removed 0 bases from V and 4 bases from J, with 9 bases in between. This CDR3 has 15 residues. CDR1 is MNHEY, CDR2 SMNVEV, per germline (reference sequence). The CDR3 is CASSLSLAGTGELFF. The CDR3 DNA follows: TGTGCCAGCAGTTTATCACTAGCAGGCACCGGGGAGCTGTTTTTT.

The chain uses TRBV5-4 and TRBJ2-5; the match to TRBD1 covers 9 bases. V lost 4 bases to trimming and J lost 4 bases; unmatched junction nucleotides: 8. In germline, CDR1 is SGHNT, CDR2 YYREEE (reference sequence). CDR3 length: 15 residues. CDR3 nucleotides: TGTGCCAGCAGCCTACAGGGGGCTCTGGTAGAGACCCAGTACTTC. Translation: CASSLQGALVETQYF.

The chain recombines TRBV2 with TRBJ2-1; 7 positions agree with TRBD1. Germline V gene data show CDR1 as SNHLY and CDR2 as FYNNEI. With V trimmed by 4 bases and J by 3 bases, 3 bases remained unmatched. The CDR3 contains 14 residues. This CDR3 is CASSATGSYNEQFF. CDR3 coding DNA: TGTGCCAGCAGTGCGACAGGGAGCTACAATGAGCAGTTCTTC. Looking up the rest from reference TRBV2 and TRBJ2-1 gives the full variable domain: EPEVTQTPSHQVTQMGQEVILRCVPISNHLYFYWYRQILGQKVEFLVSFYNNEISEKSEIFDDQFSVERPDGSNFTLKIRSTKLEDSAMYFCASSATGSYNEQFFGPGTRLTVL.

The genes are TRBV6-1 and TRBJ2-7; D not certain. Looked up from germline, CDR1 is MNHNS and CDR2 is SASEGT. This CDR3 comprises 12 residues. V lost 3 bases, J lost 3 bases, and 6 bases lay in between. DNA for the CDR3: TGTGCCAGCAGTGATTCCAACTACGAGCAGTACGTC. Translated, it gives CASSDSNYEQYV.

A note on this clone: At the DNA level, this CDR3 is encoded by other sequences in the same sample as well. The V call is TRBV5-4, the J call TRBJ2-3, with TRBD2 matching 11 bases. CDR1 is SGHNT, CDR2 YYREEE, per germline (reference sequence). This CDR3 comprises 15 residues. V shed 0 bases, J shed 3 bases, and the junction held 0 bases outside the gene matches. In nucleotides, the CDR3 is TGTGCCAGCAGCTTGGGACTAGCGGGGACAGATACGCAGTATTTT. Translated: CASSLGLAGTDTQYF. The full variable domain, rest sourced from reference TRBV5-4 and TRBJ2-3, is ETGVTQSPTHLIKTRGQQVTLRCSSQSGHNTVSWYQQALGQGPQFIFQYYREEENGRGNFPPRFSGLQFPNYSSELNVNALELDDSALYLCASSLGLAGTDTQYFGPGTRLTVL.

The chain links TRBV30 to TRBJ2-1; 7 positions agree with TRBD2. The CDR3 runs 15 residues. Germline loops: CDR1 GTSNPN, CDR2 SVGIG (reference sequence). J was trimmed by 3 bases and V by 0 bases; bases with no gene match: 5. The CDR3 region has the DNA TGTGCCTGGAGTGTACCGAGCGGGATCTACAATGAGCAGTTCTTC. This sequence encodes CAWSVPSGIYNEQFF.

Only a few counts were recorded for this clone. This chain uses TRBV10-3 with TRBJ1-5; D is unclear. CDR3 size: 15 residues. Germline V gene sequence: CDR1 ENHRY, CDR2 SYGVKD. V lost 3 bases to trimming and J lost 3 bases, with 12 bases between them. In DNA form, the CDR3 reads TGTGCCATCAGTGACGTGTCAGCGAACAATCAGCCCCAGCATTTT. Its translation: CAISDVSANNQPQHF.

This clone has more than one count but fewer than ten. V gene TRBV7-2 combines with J gene TRBJ2-5, with TRBD2 matching 9 bases. J lost 0 bases, V lost 1 base, and 12 bases had no gene match. The CDR3 is 19 residues long. CDR1 and CDR2 (germline): SGHTA, FQGNSA. In DNA, the CDR3 is TGTGCCAGCAGCTTAGGCGGAGCGGGGGGACTACAGTACCAAGAGACCCAGTACTTC. This codes for CASSLGGAGGLQYQETQYF.

The chain has TRBV10-3 and TRBJ2-1, with 8 bases lining up with TRBD2. Germline V CDR1 and CDR2: ENHRY, SYGVKD. The V and J ends lost 9 bases and 0 bases, in that order; junction bases with no gene match: 1. This CDR3 comprises 13 residues. CDR3 in amino acids: CAITSGSYNEQFF. CDR3 bases: TGTGCCATTACTAGCGGCTCCTACAATGAGCAGTTCTTC.

The gene calls are TRBV7-2 and TRBJ1-6, with unresolved D. The V gene lost 1 base and the J gene lost 8 bases, with 12 bases spanning the gap. The CDR3 extends over 15 amino acids. CDR1 and CDR2 (germline): SGHTA, FQGNSA. The CDR3 loop reads CASSLGRRQDSPLHF. DNA for the CDR3: TGTGCCAGCAGCTTAGGGAGGAGGCAGGATTCACCCCTCCACTTT.

The rearrangement joins TRBV30 to TRBJ1-2; D is uncertain. The CDR3 covers 14 residues. Trimming pared 0 bases from V and 1 base from J, leaving 9 bases between. Germline V gives CDR1 GTSNPN, CDR2 SVGIG (reference sequence). The CDR3 nucleotides are TGTGCCTGGAGTGTACGGCGGCTTAACTATGGCTACACCTTC. Translated: CAWSVRRLNYGYTF.

To note about this clone: The junction does not match germline at one end; this may be a read error. Different DNA sequences within this sample yield the same CDR3. The CDR3 loop reads CASSLLVGHESSYNEQFF. DNA of the CDR3: TGTGCCAGCAGTTTATTGGTGGGACACGAGAGCTCCTACAATGAACAGTTCTTC. V gene TRBV28 combines with J gene TRBJ2-1; D might be TRBD1 (6 bases). This CDR3 has 18 residues. The germline V gene has CDR1 MDHEN and CDR2 SYDVKM.

V is TRBV6-1 and J is TRBJ2-3, with 9 bases identical to TRBD1. CDR3 size: 14 residues. Germline assignment: CDR1 MNHNS and CDR2 SASEGT. The V gene end was trimmed by 6 bases and the J gene end by 5 bases; junction bases not matched to a gene: 6. CDR3 nucleotide sequence: TGTGCCAGCAGCGGACAGGGGCTAGGAGATACGCAGTATTTT. Protein product: CASSGQGLGDTQYF.

The rearrangement links TRBV7-3 to TRBJ2-2, with 7 bases aligning to TRBD1. The V and J ends lost 6 bases and 4 bases, in that order; junction bases with no gene match: 14. Germline CDR1 SGHTA, CDR2 FQGTGA. There are 17 residues in the CDR3. The CDR3 protein is CASSTRATGAATGELFF. The DNA for the CDR3 is TGTGCCAGCAGTACCCGGGCCACAGGGGCGGCCACCGGGGAGCTGTTTTTT. Full variable domain (outside the CDR3, taken from reference TRBV7-3 and TRBJ2-2): GAGVSQTPSNKVTEKGKYVELRCDPISGHTALYWYRQSLGQGPEFLIYFQGTGAADDSGLPNDRFFAVRPEGSVSTLKIQRTERGDSAVYLCASSTRATGAATGELFFGEGSRLTVL.

This chain joins TRBV30 and TRBJ1-6, with 10 positions matching TRBD1. The CDR3 is made up of 15 amino acids. Germline V gene sequence: CDR1 GTSNPN, CDR2 SVGIG (reference sequence). The trim removed 4 bases at V and 5 bases at J, leaving 5 bases unmatched. The CDR3 here is CAWTTDRGNNSPLHF. For the CDR3, the DNA is TGTGCCTGGACCACGGACAGGGGGAATAATTCACCCCTCCACTTT. Full variable domain (remainder filled in from reference TRBV30 and TRBJ1-6): SQTIHQWPATLVQPVGSPLSLECTVEGTSNPNLYWYRQAAGRGLQLLFYSVGIGQISSEVPQNLSASRPQDRQFILSSKKLLLSDSGFYLCAWTTDRGNNSPLHFGNGTRLTVT.

This clone appeared a single time. The chain uses TRBV27 and TRBJ2-1; unclear D gene. Germline assignment: CDR1 MNHEY and CDR2 SMNVEV (reference sequence). The ends were cut back, 0 bases at V and 7 bases at J, with 7 bases in the middle. This CDR3 is built from 13 residues. The CDR3 region is CASSLSSQNEQFF. CDR3 bases: TGTGCCAGCAGTTTATCGTCACAGAATGAGCAGTTCTTC.

This clone was recorded once. The V and J genes are TRBV5-4 and TRBJ2-1, with D perhaps matching TRBD2 (6 bases). This CDR3 contains 14 residues. The germline V and J ends were trimmed by 0 bases and 5 bases, with 9 bases remaining between them. CDR1 is SGHNT and CDR2 is YYREEE in the germline V gene (reference sequence). CDR3 DNA sequence: TGTGCCAGCAGCTTGGAGGGCGGGGACAATGAGCAGTTCTTC. It is translated as CASSLEGGDNEQFF.

The gene calls are TRBV13 and TRBJ1-1; no clear D gene. The ends were cut back, 6 bases at V and 0 bases at J, with 8 bases in the middle. The CDR3 covers 13 residues. Germline loops: CDR1 PRHDT, CDR2 FYEKMQ (reference sequence). The CDR3 reads CASSSPMNTEAFF. CDR3 nucleotide sequence: TGTGCCAGCAGTAGTCCCATGAACACTGAAGCTTTCTTT.

This chain joins TRBV30 and TRBJ2-7; tentatively, D is TRBD2 (6 bases). Per germline, CDR1 GTSNPN and CDR2 SVGIG (reference sequence). The CDR3 runs 13 residues. With 6 bases removed from V and 2 bases from J, the gap between germline ends came to 14 bases. In DNA form, the CDR3 reads TGTGCCTGTACCCCCGGGGGTCCCTACGAGCAGTACTTC. This codes for CACTPGGPYEQYF.

This clone occurred a few times. V and J are TRBV5-1 and TRBJ2-3, with 10 nucleotides matching TRBD2. This CDR3 is built from 16 residues. The germline V gene has CDR1 SGHRS and CDR2 YFSETQ. Trimming took 3 bases from V and 1 from J; bases not matched to a gene: 5. CDR3: CASSSRLAGGTDTQYF. Written as DNA, the CDR3 is TGCGCCAGCAGCTCTCGGCTAGCGGGAGGCACAGATACGCAGTATTTT.

The J gene is TRBJ1-5, the V gene TRBV10-3; TRBD1 is a possible D gene (6 bases). The ends were cut back, 2 bases at V and 3 bases at J, with 11 bases in the middle. CDR3 length: 15 amino acids. Per the germline V gene, CDR1 is ENHRY and CDR2 is SYGVKD. CDR3 residues: CAISEGRGNNQPQHF. Here the CDR3 DNA reads TGTGCCATCAGTGAGGGGAGGGGGAACAATCAGCCCCAGCATTTT.

V is TRBV2 and J is TRBJ1-4; TRBD1 agrees at 8 bases. This CDR3 is built from 13 residues. The V and J ends lost 4 bases and 7 bases, in that order; junction bases with no gene match: 2. Germline V gene sequence: CDR1 SNHLY, CDR2 FYNNEI. CDR3 nucleotide sequence: TGTGCCAGCAGTGCCAGGGGGCGTGAAAAACTGTTTTTT. It is translated as CASSARGREKLFF.

V usage is TRBV6-5 and J usage is TRBJ1-1, with D maybe TRBD1 (6 bases). Germline V lookup: CDR1 MNHEY, CDR2 SVGAGI. The CDR3 covers 16 residues. V lost 3 bases, J lost 0 bases, and 14 bases lay in between. CDR3 DNA: TGTGCCAGCAGTTATTCGGATGACAGGATGAACACTGAAGCTTTCTTT. Protein product: CASSYSDDRMNTEAFF.

The chain joins TRBV19 to TRBJ2-2; D not certain. The CDR3 extends over 15 amino acids. Germline CDR1 LNHDA, CDR2 SQIVND (reference sequence). Trimming stripped 4 bases from V and 0 bases from J, with 9 bases between. The CDR3 bases are TGTGCCAGTAGTACGTCGAGCGCGAACACCGGGGAGCTGTTTTTT. Amino acid sequence: CASSTSSANTGELFF.

V is TRBV25-1 and J is TRBJ1-1; TRBD1 aligns across 9 bases. V shed 5 bases, J shed 3 bases, and the junction held 7 bases outside the gene matches. The CDR3 has 15 amino acids. CDR1 and CDR2 (germline): MGHDK, SYGVNS. The CDR3 loop reads CASSPKRDRDTEAFF. For the CDR3, the DNA is TGTGCCAGCAGTCCTAAACGGGACAGGGACACTGAAGCTTTCTTT.

V is TRBV5-8 and J is TRBJ2-2; D ambiguous. This CDR3 spans 12 amino acids. Germline V CDR1 and CDR2: SGHTS, YDEGEE. The ends were cut back, 3 bases at V and 9 bases at J, with 9 bases in the middle. The CDR3 reads CASSSDFRELFF. CDR3 DNA sequence: TGTGCCAGCAGCTCTGACTTCCGGGAGCTGTTTTTT.

The CDR3 bases are TGTGCCTGGAGTGTACGGGGAAACACTGAAGCTTTCTTT. This gives the protein CAWSVRGNTEAFF. This sequence joins TRBV30 and TRBJ1-1; unclear D gene. V gave up 0 bases and J gave up 2 bases, with 7 bases separating them. The CDR3 runs 13 residues. CDR1 is GTSNPN, CDR2 SVGIG, per germline (reference sequence).